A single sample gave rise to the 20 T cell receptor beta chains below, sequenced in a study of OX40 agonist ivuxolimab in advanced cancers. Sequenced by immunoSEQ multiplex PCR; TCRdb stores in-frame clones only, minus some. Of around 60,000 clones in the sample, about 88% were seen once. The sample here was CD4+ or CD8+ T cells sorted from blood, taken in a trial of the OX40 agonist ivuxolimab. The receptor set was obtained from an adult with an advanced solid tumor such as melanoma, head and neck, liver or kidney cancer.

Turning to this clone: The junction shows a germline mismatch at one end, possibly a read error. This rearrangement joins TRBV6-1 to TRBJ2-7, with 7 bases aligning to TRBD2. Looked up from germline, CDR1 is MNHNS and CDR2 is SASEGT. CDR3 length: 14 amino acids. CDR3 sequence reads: CASMGQREYPNRNF. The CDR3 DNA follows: TGTGCCAGCATGGGTCAGCGGGAATACCCGAACCGAAACTTC.

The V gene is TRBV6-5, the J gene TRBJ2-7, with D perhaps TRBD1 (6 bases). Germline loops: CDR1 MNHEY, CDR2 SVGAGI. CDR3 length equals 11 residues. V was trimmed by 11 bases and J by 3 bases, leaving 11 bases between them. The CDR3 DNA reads TGTGCCTCTACACAGGGCTACGAGCAGTACTTC. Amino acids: CASTQGYEQYF.

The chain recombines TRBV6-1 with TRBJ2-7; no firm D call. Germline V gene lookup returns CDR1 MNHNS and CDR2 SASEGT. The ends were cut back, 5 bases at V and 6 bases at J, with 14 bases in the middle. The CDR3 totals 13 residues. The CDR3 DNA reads TGTGCCAGCAGTCTTGAGGCCCTTCGCGAGCAGTACTTC. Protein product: CASSLEALREQYF.

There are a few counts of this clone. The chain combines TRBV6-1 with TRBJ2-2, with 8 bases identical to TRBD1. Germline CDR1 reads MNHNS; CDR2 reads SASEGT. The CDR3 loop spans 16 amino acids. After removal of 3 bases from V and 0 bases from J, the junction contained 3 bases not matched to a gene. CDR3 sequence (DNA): TGTGCCAGCAGTGACTGGGACAGGTCGAACACCGGGGAGCTGTTTTTT. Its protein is CASSDWDRSNTGELFF.

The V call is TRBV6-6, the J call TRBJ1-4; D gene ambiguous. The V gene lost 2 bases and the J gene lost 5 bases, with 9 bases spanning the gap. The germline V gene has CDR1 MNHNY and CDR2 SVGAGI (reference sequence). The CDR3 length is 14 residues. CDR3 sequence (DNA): TGTGCCAGCAGTTACAGGGCCCCAAATGAAAAACTGTTTTTT. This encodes CASSYRAPNEKLFF.

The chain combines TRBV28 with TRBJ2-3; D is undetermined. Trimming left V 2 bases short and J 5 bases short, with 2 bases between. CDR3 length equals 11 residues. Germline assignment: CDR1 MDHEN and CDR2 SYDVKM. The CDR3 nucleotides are TGTGCCAGCAGTTTAGAAGATACGCAGTATTTT. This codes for CASSLEDTQYF.

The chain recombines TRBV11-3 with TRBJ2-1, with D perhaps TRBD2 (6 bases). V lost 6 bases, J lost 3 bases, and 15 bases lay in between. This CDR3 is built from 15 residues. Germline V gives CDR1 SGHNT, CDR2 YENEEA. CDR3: CASSPRTTSYNEQFF. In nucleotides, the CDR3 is TGTGCCAGCAGTCCTAGGACTACCAGCTACAATGAGCAGTTCTTC.

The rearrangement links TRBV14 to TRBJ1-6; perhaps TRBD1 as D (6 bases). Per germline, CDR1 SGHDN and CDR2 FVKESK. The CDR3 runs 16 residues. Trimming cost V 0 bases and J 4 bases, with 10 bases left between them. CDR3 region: CASSQDSTGYNSPLHF. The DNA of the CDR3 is TGTGCCAGCAGCCAAGATTCGACAGGTTATAATTCACCCCTCCACTTT. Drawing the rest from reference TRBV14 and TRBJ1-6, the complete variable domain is EAGVTQFPSHSVIEKGQTVTLRCDPISGHDNLYWYRRVMGKEIKFLLHFVKESKQDESGMPNNRFLAERTGGTYSTLKVQPAELEDSGVYFCASSQDSTGYNSPLHFGNGTRLTVT.

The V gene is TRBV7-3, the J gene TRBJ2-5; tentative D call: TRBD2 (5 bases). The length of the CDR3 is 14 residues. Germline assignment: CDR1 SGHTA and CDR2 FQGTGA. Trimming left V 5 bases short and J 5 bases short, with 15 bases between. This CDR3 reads CASSLTGPGETQYF. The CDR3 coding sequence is TGTGCCAGCAGCCTGACTGGCCCGGGGGAGACCCAGTACTTC.

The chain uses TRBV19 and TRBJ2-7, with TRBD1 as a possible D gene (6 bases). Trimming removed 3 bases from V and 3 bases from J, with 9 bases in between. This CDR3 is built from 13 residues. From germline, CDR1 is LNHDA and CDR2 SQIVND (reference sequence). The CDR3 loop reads CASSIQGFYEQYF. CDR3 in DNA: TGTGCCAGTAGTATCCAGGGGTTCTACGAGCAGTACTTC.

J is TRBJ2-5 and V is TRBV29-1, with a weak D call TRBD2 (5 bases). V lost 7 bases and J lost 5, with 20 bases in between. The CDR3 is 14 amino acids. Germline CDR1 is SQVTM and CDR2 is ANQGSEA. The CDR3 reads CSEGSPASGETQYF. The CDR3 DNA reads TGCAGCGAGGGCTCCCCAGCCTCGGGGGAGACCCAGTACTTC.

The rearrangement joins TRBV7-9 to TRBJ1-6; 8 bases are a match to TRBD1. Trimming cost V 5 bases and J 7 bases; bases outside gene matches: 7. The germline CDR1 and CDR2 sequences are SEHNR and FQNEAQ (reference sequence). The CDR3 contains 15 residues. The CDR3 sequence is CASSPGTGRNSPLHF. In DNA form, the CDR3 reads TGTGCCAGCAGCCCTGGGACAGGAAGAAATTCACCCCTCCACTTT.

The CDR3: CASSPLPLLQGATEAFF. The CDR3 nucleotides read TGTGCCAGCAGTCCCTTGCCCCTACTACAGGGAGCCACTGAAGCTTTCTTT. The rearrangement uses TRBV28 and TRBJ1-1, with D possibly matching TRBD1 (6 bases). The CDR3 loop spans 17 amino acids. Germline V gene lookup returns CDR1 MDHEN and CDR2 SYDVKM. The V and J ends lost 5 bases and 4 bases respectively, with 23 bases between them.

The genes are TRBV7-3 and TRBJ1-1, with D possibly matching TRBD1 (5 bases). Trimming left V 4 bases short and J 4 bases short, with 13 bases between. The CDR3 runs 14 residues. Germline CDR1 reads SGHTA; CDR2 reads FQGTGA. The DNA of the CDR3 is TGTGCCAGCAGCTCGGGACCCCGGGTCACTGAAGCTTTCTTT. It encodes CASSSGPRVTEAFF.

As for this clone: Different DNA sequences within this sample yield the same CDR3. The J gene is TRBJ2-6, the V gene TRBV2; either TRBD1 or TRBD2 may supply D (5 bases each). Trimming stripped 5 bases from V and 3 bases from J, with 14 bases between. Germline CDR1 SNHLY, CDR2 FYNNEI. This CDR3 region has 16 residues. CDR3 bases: TGTGCCAGCAGTCCGAGGGGTGGGGTTGGGGCCAACGTCCTGACTTTC. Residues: CASSPRGGVGANVLTF.

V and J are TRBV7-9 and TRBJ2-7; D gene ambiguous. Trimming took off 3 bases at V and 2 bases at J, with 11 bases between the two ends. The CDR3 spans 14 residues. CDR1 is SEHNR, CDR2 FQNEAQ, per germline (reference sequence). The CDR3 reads CASSFFGIAYEQYF. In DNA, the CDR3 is TGTGCCAGCAGCTTCTTCGGAATTGCCTACGAGCAGTACTTC.

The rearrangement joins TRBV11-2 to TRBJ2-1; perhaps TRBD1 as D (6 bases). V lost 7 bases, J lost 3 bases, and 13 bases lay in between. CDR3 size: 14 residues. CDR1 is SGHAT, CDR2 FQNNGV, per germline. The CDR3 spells CASTPAGVYNEQFF. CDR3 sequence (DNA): TGTGCCAGCACCCCGGCAGGGGTCTACAATGAGCAGTTCTTC.

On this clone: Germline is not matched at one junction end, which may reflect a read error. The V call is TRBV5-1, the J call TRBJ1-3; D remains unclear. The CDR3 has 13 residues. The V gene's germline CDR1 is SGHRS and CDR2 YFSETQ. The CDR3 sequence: CASSQVSGNTIYF. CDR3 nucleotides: TGTGCCAGCAGCCAGGTGTCTGGAAACACCATATATTTT.

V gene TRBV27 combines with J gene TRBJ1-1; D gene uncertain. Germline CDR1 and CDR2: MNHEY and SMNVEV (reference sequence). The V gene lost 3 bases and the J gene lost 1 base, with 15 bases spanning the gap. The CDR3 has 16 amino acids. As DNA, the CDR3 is TGTGCCAGCAGTTTTAACAGAAGGGCCGGGAACACTGAAGCTTTCTTT. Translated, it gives CASSFNRRAGNTEAFF.

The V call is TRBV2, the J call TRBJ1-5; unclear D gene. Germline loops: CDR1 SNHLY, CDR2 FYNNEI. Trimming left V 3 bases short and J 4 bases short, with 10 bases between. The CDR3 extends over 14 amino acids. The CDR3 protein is CASSEEGRNQPQHF. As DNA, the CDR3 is TGTGCCAGCAGTGAGGAGGGCCGAAATCAGCCCCAGCATTTT.